The clone carrying this T cell receptor (beta chain) showed up just a few times. The antigen is undetermined. This sample is drawn from a study of a mutant IDH1 vaccine in newly diagnosed glioma. In the study overall: Vaccine dosing followed radiotherapy by 4-6 weeks, or accompanied temozolomide cycles. It was radiotherapy, temozolomide, or both that patients received previously, with most receiving both.

Noted time point: week 23, last vaccination. Each vaccine dose was 300 ug of mutant IDH1 20-mer peptide, with topical imiquimod. Tumors from donors were new WHO grade 3 or 4 IDH1-mutant astrocytomas with ATRX loss. Study conclusions and caveats: Most patients, about 93%, showed vaccine-induced immune responses.

Some clones are missing from TCRdb's copy, which holds only in-frame ones; the method was immunoSEQ multiplex PCR. Of about 20,000 clones detected, roughly 82% appear once; the ten largest clones hold around 14%. There are 14 residues in the CDR3. Germline V lookup: CDR1 MNHNS, CDR2 SASEGT. Trimming pared 1 base from V and 7 bases from J, leaving 11 bases between. The sample consisted of PBMCs, taken from a glioma patient whose treatment included an IDH1 peptide vaccine. V is TRBV6-1 and J is TRBJ2-1; D ambiguous. This TCR came from a young man with glioma. This CDR3 is CASSEDILRNEQFF. The CDR3, as DNA: TGTGCCAGCAGTGAAGACATCCTTCGGAATGAGCAGTTCTTC.